This passage covers 10 T cell receptor beta chains from one sample sequenced in a study of blood T cell repertoires in COVID-19. Repertoires were generated with immunoSEQ multiplex PCR, while TCRdb's copy carries only in-frame clones and drops some. Counted here are roughly 280,000 clones, approximately 86% occurring once; the ten biggest clones make up about 2%. Sequenced material: peripheral blood. Receptors were obtained from a woman between 45 and 60 years old who had recovered from COVID-19.

The chain links TRBV28 to TRBJ2-3; 12 bases fit TRBD2. V dropped 3 bases and J dropped 4; count of bases not matched to a gene: 8. Germline CDR1 is MDHEN and CDR2 is SYDVKM. CDR3 length: 17 residues. The CDR3 region is CASSFPQTSGSADTQYF. CDR3 coding DNA: TGTGCCAGCAGTTTTCCCCAGACTAGCGGGAGCGCAGATACGCAGTATTTT.

This clone was counted between two and nine times. This chain connects TRBV2 to TRBJ2-1; 10 nucleotides match TRBD2. The V segment lost 5 bases and the J segment 9 bases; nucleotides outside the gene matches: 1. CDR1 and CDR2 from the germline V gene are SNHLY and FYNNEI. The CDR3 runs to 12 residues. CDR3 sequence: CASSLAGAEQFF. For the CDR3, the DNA is TGTGCCAGCAGTCTAGCGGGGGCTGAGCAGTTCTTC.

Only a few counts were recorded for this clone. The chain couples TRBV7-2 to TRBJ1-2; D may be TRBD1 (5 bases). The CDR3 runs 13 residues. Germline values: CDR1 SGHTA, CDR2 FQGNSA. V lost 1 base and J lost 5, with 8 bases in between. The CDR3 loop is CASSLGGQYGYTF. In nucleotides, the CDR3 is TGTGCCAGCAGCTTAGGGGGCCAGTATGGCTACACCTTC.

This chain links TRBV18 with TRBJ2-5; D possibly corresponds to TRBD2 (5 bases). This CDR3 comprises 16 residues. Germline V CDR1 and CDR2: KGHSH, LQKENI. V lost 2 bases and J 5 bases, leaving 18 bases between the germline ends. The CDR3 here is CASSPRQRTEAETQYF. The CDR3 DNA is TGTGCCAGCTCACCAAGGCAGCGGACCGAGGCCGAGACCCAGTACTTC.

J is TRBJ2-5 and V is TRBV9; 7 bases fit TRBD1. Germline V gene lookup returns CDR1 SGDLS and CDR2 YYNGEE. V shed 4 bases and J 0 bases; nucleotides not matched to a gene: 9. This CDR3 has 16 residues. CDR3 sequence: CASSLGTVTYQETQYF. The DNA for the CDR3 is TGTGCCAGCAGCCTGGGGACAGTTACGTACCAAGAGACCCAGTACTTC.

This chain links TRBV7-2 with TRBJ2-2, with 7 bases identical to TRBD2. This CDR3 contains 16 residues. Germline V gene lookup returns CDR1 SGHTA and CDR2 FQGNSA. J was trimmed by 7 bases and V by 4 bases; bases with no gene match: 12. CDR3 region: CASSSRGSFTGGELFF. The CDR3 bases are TGTGCCAGCAGCTCGCGCGGGAGTTTCACTGGCGGGGAGCTGTTTTTT.

Here the CDR3 reads CASSWVGRANYGYTF. DNA of the CDR3: TGTGCCAGCAGTTGGGTGGGCAGGGCAAACTATGGCTACACCTTC. V is TRBV28 and J is TRBJ1-2; perhaps TRBD1 as D (5 bases). Germline CDR1 MDHEN, CDR2 SYDVKM. The length of the CDR3 is 15 residues. Trimming took off 4 bases at V and 2 bases at J, with 14 bases between the two ends.

Note on this clone: The same CDR3 can be traced to other DNA sequences in this sample. The chain couples TRBV9 to TRBJ1-2; TRBD1 agrees at 7 bases. V was clipped by 2 bases and J by 8 bases; unmatched bases: 3. The germline V gene has CDR1 SGDLS and CDR2 YYNGEE. The CDR3 totals 12 residues. CDR3 loop: CASSVRGGGYTF. The CDR3 bases are TGTGCCAGCAGCGTGAGAGGGGGCGGCTACACCTTC. Using reference TRBV9 and TRBJ1-2 for the parts outside the CDR3, the full variable domain is DSGVTQTPKHLITATGQRVTLRCSPRSGDLSVYWYQQSLDQGLQFLIQYYNGEERAKGNILERFSAQQFPDLHSELNLSSLELGDSALYFCASSVRGGGYTFGSGTRLTVV.

The rearrangement links TRBV11-1 to TRBJ1-1; the D gene is possibly TRBD1 (6 bases). Trimming removed 4 bases at V and 8 bases at J, with 11 bases between. The length of the CDR3 is 12 residues. In germline, CDR1 is SGHAT, CDR2 FQDESV (reference sequence). The CDR3 sequence: CASSSTGLEAFF. The DNA of the CDR3 is TGTGCCAGCAGCTCGACAGGCTTGGAAGCTTTCTTT.

The rearrangement links TRBV3-1 (or the pseudogene TRBV3-2) to TRBJ2-2, with D maybe TRBD1 (6 bases). The V end lost 4 bases, the J end lost 4 bases, and 10 bases lay between the germline ends. Per germline, CDR1 LGHDT and CDR2 YNNKEL (reference sequence). The CDR3 loop spans 14 amino acids. The CDR3 spells CASSPRTATGELFF. CDR3 DNA: TGTGCCAGCAGCCCAAGGACAGCCACCGGGGAGCTGTTTTTT.